This T cell receptor (beta chain) was identified in a study of PD-L1 blockade in urothelial cancer. Only in-frame clones appear in the TCRdb table, and some are missing; sequencing was by immunoSEQ multiplex PCR. The sample includes some 31,000 clones, about four fifths of them seen just once. This sample's time point: peripheral blood 6 weeks after treatment start. Sequenced here: PBMCs, sampled around atezolizumab (anti-PD-L1) treatment. The sequence came from a man in his 70s with urothelial cancer.

CDR3 amino acids: CASSLAGGSGNTIYF. In DNA form, the CDR3 reads TGTGCCAGCAGCTTGGCCGGTGGCTCTGGAAACACCATATATTTT. J is TRBJ1-3 and V is TRBV5-6, with D unclear. Germline values: CDR1 SGHDT, CDR2 YYEEEE. Trimming stripped 0 bases from V and 0 bases from J, with 7 bases between. There are 15 residues in the CDR3. The entire variable domain, with the rest obtained from reference TRBV5-6 and TRBJ1-3, is as follows: DAGVTQSPTHLIKTRGQQVTLRCSPKSGHDTVSWYQQALGQGPQFIFQYYEEEERQRGNFPDRFSGHQFPNYSSELNVNALLLGDSALYLCASSLAGGSGNTIYFGEGSWLTVV.